These T cell receptor beta chains were read from a single sample in a study of T-cell memory formation after mild COVID-19. TCRdb recomputed calls from the 5' RACE reads with MiXCR, one row per CDR3 protein. The repertoire holds approximately 410,000 distinct CDR3 sequences, with less than 25% as singletons. The sequencing sample was made of PBMCs or a T cell subset sorted from them (not recorded which). All receptors come from an adult woman who had mild COVID-19 (a few samples of this study predate the infection). Cell type and time point are not known. Both conserved end residues are part of each CDR3. Each record gives: J gene, D gene, V gene, CDR3 length, CDR3 protein. A D gene is named only where the DNA matches it firmly.

J gene: TRBJ1-2; D gene: -; V gene: TRBV7-8; CDR3 length: 12; CDR3 protein: CASSLVNAGYTF
J gene: TRBJ2-5; D gene: TRBD1; V gene: TRBV13; CDR3 length: 13; CDR3 protein: CASSLHRGLTQYF
J gene: TRBJ2-3; D gene: -; V gene: TRBV5-5; CDR3 length: 17; CDR3 protein: CASSWTGTDFSTDTQYF
J gene: TRBJ2-1; D gene: TRBD1; V gene: TRBV5-6; CDR3 length: 15; CDR3 protein: CASSLDRGPHNEQFF
J gene: TRBJ2-5; D gene: -; V gene: TRBV27; CDR3 length: 14; CDR3 protein: CASRPGGSIETQYF
J gene: TRBJ2-2; D gene: TRBD2; V gene: TRBV6-1; CDR3 length: 15; CDR3 protein: CALTSGASNTGELFF
J gene: TRBJ2-1; D gene: -; V gene: TRBV3-1; CDR3 length: 14; CDR3 protein: CASRTGTGINEQFF
J gene: TRBJ1-1; D gene: -; V gene: TRBV5-4; CDR3 length: 15; CDR3 protein: CASSDPQERNTEAFF
J gene: TRBJ2-5; D gene: TRBD2; V gene: TRBV5-1; CDR3 length: 14; CDR3 protein: CASRTSSQQETQYF
J gene: TRBJ2-2; D gene: TRBD1; V gene: TRBV30; CDR3 length: 15; CDR3 protein: CAWNRGQAHTGELFF
J gene: TRBJ2-2; D gene: TRBD1; V gene: TRBV20-1; CDR3 length: 17; CDR3 protein: CSAREAGTGDRSGELFF
J gene: TRBJ1-3; D gene: -; V gene: TRBV3-1; CDR3 length: 15; CDR3 protein: CASSTYLGHRNTIYF
J gene: TRBJ2-3; D gene: -; V gene: TRBV5-4; CDR3 length: 15; CDR3 protein: CASSFAYGGPDTQYF
J gene: TRBJ1-4; D gene: -; V gene: TRBV7-8; CDR3 length: 14; CDR3 protein: CASSHGVREEKLFF
J gene: TRBJ2-7; D gene: TRBD1; V gene: TRBV7-2; CDR3 length: 14; CDR3 protein: CASSGDRVQHEQYF
J gene: TRBJ1-1; D gene: -; V gene: TRBV4-1; CDR3 length: 13; CDR3 protein: CASSQGQHTEAFF
J gene: TRBJ1-1; D gene: -; V gene: TRBV6-5; CDR3 length: 15; CDR3 protein: CASSYTFGLGTEAFF
J gene: TRBJ2-1; D gene: TRBD2; V gene: TRBV27; CDR3 length: 15; CDR3 protein: CASSLWAGGYNEQFF
J gene: TRBJ2-7; D gene: TRBD2; V gene: TRBV12-3/TRBV12-4; CDR3 length: 14; CDR3 protein: CASSLAGGMGEQYF
J gene: TRBJ1-1; D gene: TRBD1; V gene: TRBV12-3/TRBV12-4; CDR3 length: 16; CDR3 protein: CASTDRGRMRATEAFF
J gene: TRBJ2-3; D gene: TRBD2; V gene: TRBV24-1; CDR3 length: 11; CDR3 protein: CATYQGGTQYF
J gene: TRBJ2-7; D gene: -; V gene: TRBV19; CDR3 length: 13; CDR3 protein: CASSPRRGYEQYF
J gene: TRBJ1-5; D gene: -; V gene: TRBV15; CDR3 length: 14; CDR3 protein: CATSNGGGGQPQHF
J gene: TRBJ2-1; D gene: TRBD2; V gene: TRBV27; CDR3 length: 16; CDR3 protein: CASSPYLTSGGDEQFF
J gene: TRBJ2-1; D gene: -; V gene: TRBV20-1; CDR3 length: 19; CDR3 protein: CSAPHRGGRSASSYNEQFF
J gene: TRBJ2-1; D gene: -; V gene: TRBV20-1; CDR3 length: 16; CDR3 protein: CSARDAGSDGVNEQFF
J gene: TRBJ2-1; D gene: -; V gene: TRBV9; CDR3 length: 16; CDR3 protein: CASSVEGTRASDEQFF
J gene: TRBJ2-3; D gene: TRBD2; V gene: TRBV5-1; CDR3 length: 17; CDR3 protein: CASSHHRGAGAGDTQYF
J gene: TRBJ2-2; D gene: -; V gene: TRBV12-3/TRBV12-4; CDR3 length: 18; CDR3 protein: CASSLPESGEWNTGELFF
J gene: TRBJ2-1; D gene: TRBD1; V gene: TRBV7-2; CDR3 length: 17; CDR3 protein: CASSAGTHRGSYNEQFF
J gene: TRBJ1-1; D gene: TRBD1; V gene: TRBV12-3/TRBV12-4; CDR3 length: 16; CDR3 protein: CASSPIGTGITTEAFF
J gene: TRBJ2-1; D gene: -; V gene: TRBV12-3/TRBV12-4; CDR3 length: 14; CDR3 protein: CASTPSGVAGSEFF
J gene: TRBJ1-5; D gene: -; V gene: TRBV5-1; CDR3 length: 15; CDR3 protein: CASSLIPGPDQPQHF
J gene: TRBJ2-7; D gene: -; V gene: TRBV30; CDR3 length: 10; CDR3 protein: CAWGRNEQYF
J gene: TRBJ2-1; D gene: TRBD2; V gene: TRBV5-1; CDR3 length: 17; CDR3 protein: CASSLDPSGTSYNEQFF
J gene: TRBJ2-7; D gene: TRBD1; V gene: TRBV6-4; CDR3 length: 14; CDR3 protein: CASSERTGGYEQYF
J gene: TRBJ1-1; D gene: -; V gene: TRBV4-1; CDR3 length: 11; CDR3 protein: CASSRSTEAFF
J gene: TRBJ2-7; D gene: TRBD1; V gene: TRBV2; CDR3 length: 14; CDR3 protein: CASLQGQGAYEQYF
J gene: TRBJ2-1; D gene: TRBD2; V gene: TRBV3-1; CDR3 length: 18; CDR3 protein: CASSQEGTSGGRGNEQFF
J gene: TRBJ2-1; D gene: TRBD2; V gene: TRBV24-1; CDR3 length: 16; CDR3 protein: CATSDSSGGLHNEQFF
J gene: TRBJ1-5; D gene: -; V gene: TRBV12-3/TRBV12-4; CDR3 length: 17; CDR3 protein: CASIPARGVNSNQPQHF
J gene: TRBJ1-3; D gene: TRBD1; V gene: TRBV2; CDR3 length: 15; CDR3 protein: CASSQRTGIGNTIYF
J gene: TRBJ2-5; D gene: -; V gene: TRBV25-1; CDR3 length: 15; CDR3 protein: CASRSSRDIEETQYF
J gene: TRBJ2-1; D gene: TRBD2; V gene: TRBV11-2; CDR3 length: 17; CDR3 protein: CASSLKAFWREANEQFF
J gene: TRBJ2-2; D gene: -; V gene: TRBV12-3/TRBV12-4; CDR3 length: 14; CDR3 protein: CASTLVGKSGELFF
J gene: TRBJ1-2; D gene: TRBD1; V gene: TRBV6-2/TRBV6-3; CDR3 length: 13; CDR3 protein: CASSSDRRRGYTF
J gene: TRBJ2-1; D gene: TRBD2; V gene: TRBV11-1; CDR3 length: 18; CDR3 protein: CASSSYRLAGGLRSEQFF
J gene: TRBJ1-2; D gene: -; V gene: TRBV9; CDR3 length: 15; CDR3 protein: CASSVGGQINYGYTF
J gene: TRBJ1-1; D gene: -; V gene: TRBV12-3/TRBV12-4; CDR3 length: 14; CDR3 protein: CASSWYSMNTEAFF
J gene: TRBJ2-7; D gene: -; V gene: TRBV5-4; CDR3 length: 14; CDR3 protein: CASSIRAFPYEQYF
J gene: TRBJ2-5; D gene: TRBD2; V gene: TRBV7-3; CDR3 length: 16; CDR3 protein: CASSPWTSGGLETQYF
J gene: TRBJ2-7; D gene: TRBD2; V gene: TRBV4-1; CDR3 length: 15; CDR3 protein: CASSQEFTGGDEQYF
J gene: TRBJ2-5; D gene: TRBD1; V gene: TRBV29-1; CDR3 length: 13; CDR3 protein: CSVLDRGKETQYF
J gene: TRBJ1-1; D gene: -; V gene: TRBV29-1; CDR3 length: 11; CDR3 protein: CSGHGGAVAFF
J gene: TRBJ2-7; D gene: -; V gene: TRBV29-1; CDR3 length: 13; CDR3 protein: CSVEWADSYEQYF